Below are 14 T cell receptor beta chains sequenced from a single sample in a study of blood T cell repertoires in COVID-19. Only in-frame clones appear in the TCRdb table, and some are missing; sequencing was by immunoSEQ multiplex PCR. The data show roughly 310,000 clones, approximately 88% seen once. What was sequenced was peripheral blood. All receptors come from a woman aged 45-59 years with active or convalescent COVID-19.

The J gene is TRBJ1-6, the V gene TRBV2; 7 bases are a match to TRBD1. CDR3 length: 15 residues. Germline loops: CDR1 SNHLY, CDR2 FYNNEI. V lost 3 bases and J lost 8; bases outside the gene matches: 7. Here the CDR3 reads CASSEGQGVYSPLHF. CDR3 DNA: TGTGCCAGCAGTGAGGGGCAGGGGGTTTATTCACCCCTCCACTTT.

V is TRBV5-1 and J is TRBJ2-1; 7 bases fit TRBD1. The CDR3 has 15 residues. Germline V gene sequence: CDR1 SGHRS, CDR2 YFSETQ. The V and J ends lost 4 bases and 10 bases, in that order; junction bases with no gene match: 14. In DNA, the CDR3 is TGCGCCAGCAGCAACCAACCCACAGGGGAAGACGAGCAGTTCTTC. This encodes CASSNQPTGEDEQFF.

This chain joins TRBV5-4 and TRBJ1-5; D not resolved. The germline V gene has CDR1 SGHNT and CDR2 YYREEE (reference sequence). V was clipped by 3 bases and J by 5 bases, with 6 bases between them. CDR3 length: 12 residues. CDR3: CASSYFDQPQHF. The DNA of the CDR3 is TGTGCCAGCAGCTATTTCGATCAGCCCCAGCATTTT.

The rearrangement uses TRBV3-1 (or the pseudogene TRBV3-2) and TRBJ1-1, with D uncertain. The CDR3 length is 13 residues. V lost 4 bases and J 1 base, leaving 7 bases between the germline ends. Germline assignment: CDR1 LGHDT and CDR2 YNNKEL (reference sequence). CDR3: CASSPAGNTEAFF. For the CDR3, the DNA is TGTGCCAGCAGCCCCGCAGGGAACACTGAAGCTTTCTTT.

The chain uses TRBV2 and TRBJ2-6, with D perhaps matching TRBD1 (6 bases). The CDR3 sequence is 15 residues long. The germline CDR1 and CDR2 sequences are SNHLY and FYNNEI. Trimming left V 7 bases short and J 4 bases short, with 14 bases between. As DNA, the CDR3 is TGTGCCAGCAAAAAAGAGGGGACAGGGGCCAACGTCCTGACTTTC. Its protein is CASKKEGTGANVLTF.

The rearrangement joins TRBV7-8 to TRBJ2-7; 10 nucleotides line up with TRBD2. V lost 3 bases, J lost 4 bases, and 3 bases stayed unmatched. CDR1 and CDR2 (germline): SGHVS, FQNEAQ. The CDR3 contains 14 residues. CDR3 region: CASSFGLAAYEQYF. In DNA, the CDR3 is TGTGCCAGCAGCTTCGGACTAGCGGCGTACGAGCAGTACTTC.

This clone appeared a single time. This may arise from a read error, as a much more abundant clone is one base away. The J gene is TRBJ1-1, the V gene TRBV25-1; D remains ambiguous. Germline V lookup: CDR1 MGHDK, CDR2 SYGVNS. The CDR3 consists of 11 residues. Trimming stripped 8 bases from V and 1 base from J, with 5 bases between. CDR3 nucleotide sequence: TGTGCCAGCCAGGAGAACACTGAAGCTTTCTTT. This gives the protein CASQENTEAFF.

The CDR3 bases are TGTGCCAGCAGCCCCCCCTCCCATGAGCAGTTCTTC. Translated: CASSPPSHEQFF. The rearrangement links TRBV9 to TRBJ2-1, with D unresolved. V was cut by 4 bases and J by 8 bases, with 10 bases left in between. The germline V gene encodes CDR1 SGDLS and CDR2 YYNGEE. This CDR3 comprises 12 residues.

The chain employs TRBV10-3 and TRBJ1-2, with D possibly TRBD1 on 5 matching bases. CDR3 length equals 11 residues. CDR1 is ENHRY, CDR2 SYGVKD, per germline. Trimming pared 4 bases from V and 8 bases from J, leaving 8 bases between. The CDR3, as DNA: TGTGCCATCAGTGGGGGGGGAGGCTACACCTTC. Protein: CAISGGGGYTF.

The chain combines TRBV11-2 with TRBJ1-1; TRBD1 matches 7 bases. The CDR3 loop spans 13 amino acids. Germline assignment: CDR1 SGHAT and CDR2 FQNNGV. Trimming cost V 6 bases and J 2 bases; bases outside gene matches: 3. CDR3 sequence (DNA): TGTGCCAGCAGAGGGGACAGTAACACTGAAGCTTTCTTT. Protein product: CASRGDSNTEAFF.

The rearrangement uses TRBV7-9 and TRBJ2-1, with D perhaps matching TRBD1 (5 bases). With 1 base removed from V and 4 bases from J, the gap between germline ends came to 11 bases. The CDR3 loop spans 15 amino acids. Per germline, CDR1 SEHNR and CDR2 FQNEAQ (reference sequence). CDR3 coding DNA: TGTGCCAGCAGCTTAGTTCAGGGTACGTACAATGAGCAGTTCTTC. Translating it yields CASSLVQGTYNEQFF.

This clone was counted between two and nine times. The rearrangement uses TRBV19 and TRBJ1-5; 7 bases align to TRBD1. The CDR3 totals 15 residues. With V trimmed by 6 bases and J by 0 bases, 5 bases remained unmatched. Germline V lookup: CDR1 LNHDA, CDR2 SQIVND (reference sequence). In DNA form, the CDR3 reads TGTGCCAGTAGACGGGACAGCTATAGCAATCAGCCCCAGCATTTT. It encodes CASRRDSYSNQPQHF.

This chain uses TRBV9 with TRBJ2-5, with D maybe TRBD2 (5 bases). Germline-derived CDR1 and CDR2 are SGDLS and YYNGEE. The CDR3 covers 15 residues. V was shortened by 3 bases and J by 0 bases, with 12 bases between the two germline ends. The CDR3 protein is CASSGGVANQETQYF. The CDR3, as DNA: TGTGCCAGCAGCGGTGGGGTAGCGAACCAAGAGACCCAGTACTTC.

The V call is TRBV7-3, the J call TRBJ2-5; D gene ambiguous. V lost 5 bases, J lost 2 bases, and 15 bases lay in between. The CDR3 sequence is 15 residues long. CDR1 and CDR2 (germline): SGHTA, FQGTGA. The CDR3 is CASSPSRSQQETQYF. The CDR3 region has the DNA TGTGCCAGCAGCCCCTCACGGAGCCAACAAGAGACCCAGTACTTC.